The rows below give T cell receptor beta chains drawn from one sample of a study of blood T cell repertoires in COVID-19. Libraries were prepared by immunoSEQ multiplex PCR; TCRdb keeps only in-frame clonotypes and omits some of them. The data contain approximately 110,000 clones, around 64% of them seen just once; the ten biggest clones take up approximately 0.86%. The sample was peripheral blood. The receptors were gathered from a human donor with acute or convalescent COVID-19. The donor label of this sample is uncertain. Each CDR3 is given with its conserved first and last residue. Each record gives: J gene, V gene, clone size, D gene, CDR3 DNA, CDR3 protein. D genes are given only for firm matches. Not every row has a clone size; where given, it reads once, few, many or a size class.

j_call: TRBJ1-2; v_call: TRBV6-5; clone_size: NA; d_call: TRBD1; cdr3_nt: TGTGCCAGCGGATCCGGACAGGGAGAATATGGCTACACCTTC; cdr3_aa: CASGSGQGEYGYTF
j_call: TRBJ2-3; v_call: TRBV3-1/TRBV3-2; clone_size: NA; d_call: TRBD2; cdr3_nt: TGTGCCAGCAGCCAAGATCAACGGCGGGGGGGCAGGAATACGCAGTATTTT; cdr3_aa: CASSQDQRRGGRNTQYF
j_call: TRBJ1-6; v_call: TRBV12-3/TRBV12-4; clone_size: NA; d_call: NA; cdr3_nt: TGTGCCAGCAGTTCCCACAGGGATGAACCCCTCCACTTT; cdr3_aa: CASSSHRDEPLHF
j_call: TRBJ1-5; v_call: TRBV2; clone_size: NA; d_call: TRBD1; cdr3_nt: TGTGCCAGCAGTCAGGGGGCGAGGAATCAGCCCCAGCATTTT; cdr3_aa: CASSQGARNQPQHF
j_call: TRBJ2-7; v_call: TRBV5-1; clone_size: NA; d_call: NA; cdr3_nt: TGCGCCAGCAGCTTGGGAGGCACCCCCTCCTACGAGCAGTACTTC; cdr3_aa: CASSLGGTPSYEQYF
j_call: TRBJ1-5; v_call: TRBV6-5; clone_size: few; d_call: NA; cdr3_nt: TGTGCCAGCAGTTACTCCTCGTTCAATCAGCCCCAGCATTTT; cdr3_aa: CASSYSSFNQPQHF
j_call: TRBJ1-1; v_call: TRBV14; clone_size: NA; d_call: NA; cdr3_nt: TGTGCCAGCAGCCGGGAATCTGGGGCGCTAAACACTGAAGCTTTCTTT; cdr3_aa: CASSRESGALNTEAFF
j_call: TRBJ1-3; v_call: TRBV30; clone_size: NA; d_call: TRBD1; cdr3_nt: TGTGCCTGGAGAAGACAGGGAAGTGGAAACACCATATATTTT; cdr3_aa: CAWRRQGSGNTIYF
j_call: TRBJ1-5; v_call: TRBV5-6; clone_size: NA; d_call: NA; cdr3_nt: TGTGCCAGCAGCTTGTGGGGGGGCAGGGGCAGCAATCAGCCCCAGCATTTT; cdr3_aa: CASSLWGGRGSNQPQHF
j_call: TRBJ1-1; v_call: TRBV5-1; clone_size: many; d_call: NA; cdr3_nt: TGCGCCAGCAGCCACCCCGGGAACACTGAAGCTTTCTTT; cdr3_aa: CASSHPGNTEAFF
j_call: TRBJ2-1; v_call: TRBV21-1; clone_size: NA; d_call: NA; cdr3_nt: TGTGCCAGCAGCGCCAGGACTTACAATGAGCAGTTCTTC; cdr3_aa: CASSARTYNEQFF
j_call: TRBJ2-4; v_call: TRBV6-5; clone_size: NA; d_call: TRBD1; cdr3_nt: TGTGCCAGCAGTTACTCGCGGCAGGGGGCAGGCATTCAGTACTTC; cdr3_aa: CASSYSRQGAGIQYF
j_call: TRBJ1-4; v_call: TRBV19; clone_size: many; d_call: TRBD1; cdr3_nt: TGTGCCAGTACTCCAGGGGGGAGTAATGAAAAACTGTTTTTT; cdr3_aa: CASTPGGSNEKLFF
j_call: TRBJ2-7; v_call: TRBV7-2; clone_size: NA; d_call: TRBD2; cdr3_nt: TGTGCCAGCAGCTTAGTCGTATCGCTAGCGGGGGACACCTACGAGCAGTACTTC; cdr3_aa: CASSLVVSLAGDTYEQYF
j_call: TRBJ1-2; v_call: TRBV5-1; clone_size: NA; d_call: TRBD1; cdr3_nt: TGCGCCAGCAGCCTTGGTCCGACAGGGTTAAACTATGGCTACACCTTC; cdr3_aa: CASSLGPTGLNYGYTF
j_call: TRBJ1-6; v_call: TRBV19; clone_size: few; d_call: TRBD1; cdr3_nt: TGTGCCAGTAGTCCCGGGACAGAGAACTATAATTCACCCCTCCACTTT; cdr3_aa: CASSPGTENYNSPLHF
j_call: TRBJ2-3; v_call: TRBV9; clone_size: NA; d_call: TRBD2; cdr3_nt: TGTGCCAGCAGCCCCAGGACTAGCGGGGGACGCACAGATACGCAGTATTTT; cdr3_aa: CASSPRTSGGRTDTQYF
j_call: TRBJ1-1; v_call: TRBV5-1; clone_size: NA; d_call: NA; cdr3_nt: TGCGCCAGCAGCCCCGGGACACCGAAAATAGAAGCTTTCTTT; cdr3_aa: CASSPGTPKIEAFF
j_call: TRBJ2-1; v_call: TRBV18; clone_size: NA; d_call: NA; cdr3_nt: TGTGCCAGCTCACCGGACCCCGCAGGGAATGAGCAGTTCTTC; cdr3_aa: CASSPDPAGNEQFF
j_call: TRBJ1-3; v_call: TRBV5-1; clone_size: once; d_call: TRBD1; cdr3_nt: TGCGCCAGCAGCTTGTACCCCACAGGGGATGGAGGAAACACCATATATTTT; cdr3_aa: CASSLYPTGDGGNTIYF
j_call: TRBJ2-2; v_call: TRBV24-1; clone_size: NA; d_call: TRBD1; cdr3_nt: TGTGCCACTCGGGACAGGGTTAAACGGGAGCTGTTTTTT; cdr3_aa: CATRDRVKRELFF
j_call: TRBJ2-1; v_call: TRBV18; clone_size: NA; d_call: NA; cdr3_nt: TGTGCCAGCTCAACCGGACAGCTTGAGAATGAGCAGTTCTTC; cdr3_aa: CASSTGQLENEQFF
j_call: TRBJ2-3; v_call: TRBV7-6; clone_size: NA; d_call: TRBD2; cdr3_nt: TGTGCCAGCAGCTTAATGGCGGGGGGGCAGTCCACAGATACGCAGTATTTT; cdr3_aa: CASSLMAGGQSTDTQYF
j_call: TRBJ1-6; v_call: TRBV28; clone_size: NA; d_call: TRBD1; cdr3_nt: TGTGCCAGCAGTTGGCAGGGGGCACTCCATTCACCCCTCCACTTT; cdr3_aa: CASSWQGALHSPLHF
j_call: TRBJ1-5; v_call: TRBV2; clone_size: few; d_call: NA; cdr3_nt: TGTGCCAGCAGTGAAGGGCAGGGCGACAATCAGCCCCAGCATTTT; cdr3_aa: CASSEGQGDNQPQHF
j_call: TRBJ2-2; v_call: TRBV5-1; clone_size: NA; d_call: NA; cdr3_nt: TGCGCCAGCAGCCCAACTCCCGCCGGGGAGCTGTTTTTT; cdr3_aa: CASSPTPAGELFF
j_call: TRBJ2-2; v_call: TRBV5-6; clone_size: NA; d_call: TRBD2; cdr3_nt: TGTGCCAGCAGCCCCGGGGGACTAGGGGCCGGGGAGCTGTTTTTT; cdr3_aa: CASSPGGLGAGELFF
j_call: TRBJ2-5; v_call: TRBV28; clone_size: NA; d_call: TRBD1; cdr3_nt: TGTGCCAGCAGTTCACGGGGACAGGGGCGGGAGACCCAGTACTTC; cdr3_aa: CASSSRGQGRETQYF
j_call: TRBJ1-2; v_call: TRBV20-1; clone_size: NA; d_call: NA; cdr3_nt: TGCAGTGCTCCGGACTATGGCTACACCTTC; cdr3_aa: CSAPDYGYTF
j_call: TRBJ1-3; v_call: TRBV2; clone_size: once; d_call: NA; cdr3_nt: TGTGCCAGCAGTGAAGCTGGAGGTTCTGGAAACACCATATATTTT; cdr3_aa: CASSEAGGSGNTIYF
j_call: TRBJ2-6; v_call: TRBV6-5; clone_size: NA; d_call: NA; cdr3_nt: TGTGCCAGCAGTTCGCAGGGCTCGGGGGCCAACGTCCTGACTTTC; cdr3_aa: CASSSQGSGANVLTF
j_call: TRBJ1-5; v_call: TRBV7-2; clone_size: NA; d_call: TRBD1; cdr3_nt: TGTGCCAGCAGCCCGGCAGGGGGCCATCAGCCCCAGCATTTT; cdr3_aa: CASSPAGGHQPQHF
j_call: TRBJ2-4; v_call: TRBV5-5; clone_size: NA; d_call: TRBD2; cdr3_nt: TGTGCCAGCAGCTTGGTTGGCGCGGGGGGGCCCAAAAACATTCAGTACTTC; cdr3_aa: CASSLVGAGGPKNIQYF
j_call: TRBJ1-2; v_call: TRBV2; clone_size: NA; d_call: NA; cdr3_nt: TGTGCCAGCAGTGTGCAACGGTATGGCTACACCTTC; cdr3_aa: CASSVQRYGYTF
j_call: TRBJ1-6; v_call: TRBV28; clone_size: many; d_call: TRBD1; cdr3_nt: TGTGCCAGCCGGGTTAGGGGGCGCGGGAATTCACCCCTCCACTTT; cdr3_aa: CASRVRGRGNSPLHF
j_call: TRBJ1-4; v_call: TRBV6-5; clone_size: NA; d_call: NA; cdr3_nt: TGTGCCAGCAGTATCTGGGAGGGAGCGGAAAAACTGTTTTTT; cdr3_aa: CASSIWEGAEKLFF
j_call: TRBJ2-2; v_call: TRBV6-6; clone_size: once; d_call: NA; cdr3_nt: TGTGCCAGCAGTTACGTAGCTATCGGGGAGCTGTTTTTT; cdr3_aa: CASSYVAIGELFF
j_call: TRBJ2-3; v_call: TRBV12-5; clone_size: NA; d_call: NA; cdr3_nt: TGTGCTAGTGGTTTGGTAACTACTGGCACCCGTCGGACAGATACGCAGTATTTT; cdr3_aa: CASGLVTTGTRRTDTQYF
j_call: TRBJ1-2; v_call: TRBV3-1/TRBV3-2; clone_size: NA; d_call: NA; cdr3_nt: TGTGCCAGCAGCCGAAGGGGTCAGACCTATGGCTACACCTTC; cdr3_aa: CASSRRGQTYGYTF
j_call: TRBJ1-5; v_call: TRBV5-8; clone_size: NA; d_call: NA; cdr3_nt: TGTGCCAGCAGCTTGTTAATGGGGCTGAGCAATCAGCCCCAGCATTTT; cdr3_aa: CASSLLMGLSNQPQHF